This is a list of T cell receptor beta chains from one sample in a study of CD8+CD57+ T cells in acquired aplastic anemia. TCRdb redid the calling of the reads with MiXCR, one entry per CDR3 protein. Of about 220,000 distinct CDR3 sequences listed, 34% were seen once; the top ten hold approximately 1.2%. Sample: sorted CD4+, CD8+, or CD8+CD57+ T cells (not recorded which) from PBMCs. These receptor sequences come from a human donor in good health, serving as a control. The CDR3 runs from the conserved cysteine through the conserved F or W. D genes are given only for firm matches. Size values are once, few and many counts, or a class for expanded clones, and some rows have none.

v_call: TRBV30
d_call: NA
clone_size: NA
cdr3_length: 12
j_call: TRBJ1-1
cdr3_aa: CAWIRRLPEALF
cdr3_nt: TGTGCCTGGATTCGTCGGCTGCCTGAAGCTCTCTTT

v_call: TRBV4-1
d_call: NA
clone_size: NA
cdr3_length: 16
j_call: TRBJ2-1
cdr3_aa: CASSRPRAARNNEQFF
cdr3_nt: TGCGCCAGCAGCCGGCCGAGGGCAGCCCGAAACAATGAGCAGTTCTTC

v_call: TRBV11-2
d_call: NA
clone_size: NA
cdr3_length: 14
j_call: TRBJ1-1
cdr3_aa: CASSLSGDATEAFF
cdr3_nt: TGTGCCAGCAGCTTATCAGGGGATGCGACTGAAGCTTTCTTT

v_call: TRBV15
d_call: TRBD1
clone_size: NA
cdr3_length: 13
j_call: TRBJ1-5
cdr3_aa: CATDRGGNQPQHF
cdr3_nt: TGTGCCACCGACAGGGGCGGCAATCAGCCCCAGCATTTT

v_call: TRBV12-3/TRBV12-4
d_call: NA
clone_size: NA
cdr3_length: 17
j_call: TRBJ1-5
cdr3_aa: CASSLAQVRGINQPQHF
cdr3_nt: TGTGCCAGCAGCTTAGCACAAGTGCGCGGCATCAATCAGCCCCAGCATTTT

v_call: TRBV19
d_call: NA
clone_size: many
cdr3_length: 15
j_call: TRBJ1-2
cdr3_aa: CASTQNGQGNYGYTF
cdr3_nt: TGTGCCAGTACCCAAAACGGCCAGGGGAACTATGGCTACACCTTC

v_call: TRBV5-1
d_call: TRBD1
clone_size: NA
cdr3_length: 16
j_call: TRBJ1-4
cdr3_aa: CASGLAGQGLSEKLFF
cdr3_nt: TGCGCCAGCGGCTTGGCGGGACAGGGTTTGAGCGAAAAACTGTTTTTT

v_call: TRBV18
d_call: NA
clone_size: many
cdr3_length: 13
j_call: TRBJ2-5
cdr3_aa: CASSPQGGETQYF
cdr3_nt: TGTGCCAGCTCACCCCAGGGGGGGGAGACCCAGTACTTC

v_call: TRBV11-2
d_call: TRBD1
clone_size: many
cdr3_length: 14
j_call: TRBJ1-6
cdr3_aa: CASSQGQADSPLHF
cdr3_nt: TGTGCCAGCAGCCAGGGACAGGCGGATTCACCCCTCCACTTT

v_call: TRBV24-1
d_call: NA
clone_size: many
cdr3_length: 12
j_call: TRBJ1-2
cdr3_aa: CATSDTSYGYTF
cdr3_nt: TGTGCCACCAGTGACACAAGCTATGGCTACACCTTC